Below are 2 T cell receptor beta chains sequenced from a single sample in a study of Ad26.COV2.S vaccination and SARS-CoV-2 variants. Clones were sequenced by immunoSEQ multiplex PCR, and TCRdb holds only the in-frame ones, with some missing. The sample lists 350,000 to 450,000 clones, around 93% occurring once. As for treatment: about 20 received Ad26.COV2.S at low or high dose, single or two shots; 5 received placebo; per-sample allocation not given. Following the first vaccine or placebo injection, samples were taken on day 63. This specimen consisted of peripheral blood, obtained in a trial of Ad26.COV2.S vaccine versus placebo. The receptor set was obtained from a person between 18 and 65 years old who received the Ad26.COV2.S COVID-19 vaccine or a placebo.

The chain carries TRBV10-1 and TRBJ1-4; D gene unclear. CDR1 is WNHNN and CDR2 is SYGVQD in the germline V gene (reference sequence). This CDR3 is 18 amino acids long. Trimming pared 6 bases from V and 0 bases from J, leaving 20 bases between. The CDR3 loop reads CASRGRAFLRATNEKLFF. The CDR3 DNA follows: TGCGCCAGCAGGGGCCGAGCGTTTTTGAGAGCAACTAATGAAAAACTGTTTTTT.

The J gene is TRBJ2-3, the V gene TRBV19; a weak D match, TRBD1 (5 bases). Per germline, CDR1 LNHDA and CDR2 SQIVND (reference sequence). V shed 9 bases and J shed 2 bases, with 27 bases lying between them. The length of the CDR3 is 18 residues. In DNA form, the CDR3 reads TGTGCCAGCAGCCAGGGAAAAGGGCCAGGGTATAACACAGATACGCAGTATTTT. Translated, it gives CASSQGKGPGYNTDTQYF.